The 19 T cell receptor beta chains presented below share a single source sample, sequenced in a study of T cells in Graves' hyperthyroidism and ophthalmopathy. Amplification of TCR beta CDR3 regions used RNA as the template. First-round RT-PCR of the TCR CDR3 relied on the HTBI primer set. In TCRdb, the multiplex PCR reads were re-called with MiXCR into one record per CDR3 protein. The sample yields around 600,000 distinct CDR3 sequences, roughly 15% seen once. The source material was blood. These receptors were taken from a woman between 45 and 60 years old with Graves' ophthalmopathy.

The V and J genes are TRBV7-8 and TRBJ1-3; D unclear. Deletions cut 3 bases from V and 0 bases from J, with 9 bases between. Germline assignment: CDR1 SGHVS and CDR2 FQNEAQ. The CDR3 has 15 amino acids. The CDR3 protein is CASSFLESSGNTIYF. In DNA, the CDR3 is TGTGCCAGCAGCTTTTTGGAAAGCTCTGGAAACACCATATATTTT.

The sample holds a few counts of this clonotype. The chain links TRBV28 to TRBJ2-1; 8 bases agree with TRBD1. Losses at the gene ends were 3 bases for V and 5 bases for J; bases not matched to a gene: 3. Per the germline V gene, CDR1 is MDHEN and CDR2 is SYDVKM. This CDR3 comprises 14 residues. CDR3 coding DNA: TGTGCCAGCAGTTTGGGACAGGTTAACAATGAGCAGTTCTTC. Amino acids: CASSLGQVNNEQFF.

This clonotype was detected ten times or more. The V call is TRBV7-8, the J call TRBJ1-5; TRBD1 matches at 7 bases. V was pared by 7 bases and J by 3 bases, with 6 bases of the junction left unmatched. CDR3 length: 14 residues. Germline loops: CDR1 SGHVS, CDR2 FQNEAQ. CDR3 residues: CASKSGQPNQPQHF. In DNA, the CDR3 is TGTGCCAGCAAATCGGGACAGCCCAATCAGCCCCAGCATTTT.

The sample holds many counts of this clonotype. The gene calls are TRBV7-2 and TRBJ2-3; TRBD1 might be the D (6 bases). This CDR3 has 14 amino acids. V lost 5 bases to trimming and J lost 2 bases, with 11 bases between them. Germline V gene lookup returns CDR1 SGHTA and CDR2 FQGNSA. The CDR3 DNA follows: TGTGCCAGCAGCCGCGGACAGACCACAGATACGCAGTATTTT. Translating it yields CASSRGQTTDTQYF.

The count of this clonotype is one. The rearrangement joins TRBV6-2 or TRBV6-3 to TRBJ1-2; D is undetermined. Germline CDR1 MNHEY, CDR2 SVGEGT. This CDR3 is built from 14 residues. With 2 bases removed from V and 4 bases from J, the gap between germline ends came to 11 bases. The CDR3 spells CASSYPDGPYGYTF. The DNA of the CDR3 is TGTGCCAGCAGTTACCCCGACGGACCCTATGGCTACACCTTC.

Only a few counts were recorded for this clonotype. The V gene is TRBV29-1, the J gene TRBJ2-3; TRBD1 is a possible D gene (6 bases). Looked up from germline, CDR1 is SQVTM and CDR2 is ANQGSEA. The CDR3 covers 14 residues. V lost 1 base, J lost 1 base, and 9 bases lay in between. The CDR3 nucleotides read TGCAGCGTTGAAGGGACAGAGGGCACAGATACGCAGTATTTT. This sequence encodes CSVEGTEGTDTQYF.

CDR3: CASSPQGGSGGYTF. CDR3 coding DNA: TGTGCCAGCAGTCCCCAGGGGGGCAGCGGGGGCTACACCTTC. This rearrangement joins TRBV27 to TRBJ1-2, with 7 bases identical to TRBD1. Unmatched junction bases numbered 11, after V lost 5 bases and J lost 8 bases. This CDR3 comprises 14 residues. Germline V CDR1 and CDR2: MNHEY, SMNVEV (reference sequence).

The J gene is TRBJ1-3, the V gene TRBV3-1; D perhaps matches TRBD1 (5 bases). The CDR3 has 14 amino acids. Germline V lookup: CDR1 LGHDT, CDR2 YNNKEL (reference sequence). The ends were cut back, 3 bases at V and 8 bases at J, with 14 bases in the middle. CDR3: CASSHKGYEDTIYF. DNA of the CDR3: TGTGCCAGCAGCCACAAGGGGTATGAAGACACCATATATTTT.

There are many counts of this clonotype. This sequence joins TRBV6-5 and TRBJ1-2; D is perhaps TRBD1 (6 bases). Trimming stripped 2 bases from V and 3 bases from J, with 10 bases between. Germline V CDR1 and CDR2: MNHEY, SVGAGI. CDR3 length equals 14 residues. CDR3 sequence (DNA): TGTGCCAGCAGTTACGTCAGGGGTGACTATGGCTACACCTTC. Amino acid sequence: CASSYVRGDYGYTF.

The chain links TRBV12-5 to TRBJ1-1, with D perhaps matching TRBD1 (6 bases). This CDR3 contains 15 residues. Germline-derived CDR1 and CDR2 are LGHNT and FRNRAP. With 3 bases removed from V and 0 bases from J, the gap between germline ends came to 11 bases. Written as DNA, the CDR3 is TGTGCTAGTGGTTTTAACAGGGAGGTGAACACTGAAGCTTTCTTT. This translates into CASGFNREVNTEAFF. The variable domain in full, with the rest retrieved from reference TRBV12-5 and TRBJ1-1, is DARVTQTPRHKVTEMGQEVTMRCQPILGHNTVFWYRQTMMQGLELLAYFRNRAPLDDSGMPKDRFSAEMPDATLATLKIQPSEPRDSAVYFCASGFNREVNTEAFFGQGTRLTVV.

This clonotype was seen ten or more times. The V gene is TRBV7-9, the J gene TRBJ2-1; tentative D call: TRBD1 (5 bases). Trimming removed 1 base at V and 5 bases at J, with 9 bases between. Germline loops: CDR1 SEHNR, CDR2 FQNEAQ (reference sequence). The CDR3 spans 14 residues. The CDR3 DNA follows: TGTGCCAGCAGCTTAGGACAGTCTAACAATGAGCAGTTCTTC. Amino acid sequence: CASSLGQSNNEQFF. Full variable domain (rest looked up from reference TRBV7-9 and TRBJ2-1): DTGVSQNPRHKITKRGQNVTFRCDPISEHNRLYWYRQTLGQGPEFLTYFQNEAQLEKSRLLSDRFSAERPKGSFSTLEIQRTEQGDSAMYLCASSLGQSNNEQFFGPGTRLTVL.

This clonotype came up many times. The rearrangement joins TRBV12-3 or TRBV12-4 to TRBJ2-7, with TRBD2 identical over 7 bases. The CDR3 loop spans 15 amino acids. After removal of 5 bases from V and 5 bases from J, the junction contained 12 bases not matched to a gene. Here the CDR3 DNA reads TGTGCCAGCAGTCACTCGGGGAGGGCGCTGGACGAGCAGTACTTC. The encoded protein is CASSHSGRALDEQYF.

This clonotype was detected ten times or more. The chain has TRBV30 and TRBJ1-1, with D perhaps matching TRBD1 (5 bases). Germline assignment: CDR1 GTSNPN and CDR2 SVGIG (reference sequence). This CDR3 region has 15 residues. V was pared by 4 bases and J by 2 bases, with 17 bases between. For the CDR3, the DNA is TGTGCCTGGACTCCCGCAGGGCTTACTAACACTGAAGCTTTCTTT. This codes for CAWTPAGLTNTEAFF. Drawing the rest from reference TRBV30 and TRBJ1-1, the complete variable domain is SQTIHQWPATLVQPVGSPLSLECTVEGTSNPNLYWYRQAAGRGLQLLFYSVGIGQISSEVPQNLSASRPQDRQFILSSKKLLLSDSGFYLCAWTPAGLTNTEAFFGQGTRLTVV.

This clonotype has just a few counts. The chain's CDR3 is CASSWGLAIETQYF. The CDR3 DNA follows: TGTGCCAGCAGTTGGGGACTAGCGATCGAGACCCAGTACTTC. The V call is TRBV28, the J call TRBJ2-5, with 10 bases that match TRBD2. This CDR3 has 14 residues. Per germline, CDR1 MDHEN and CDR2 SYDVKM. Trimming took 4 bases from V and 5 from J; bases not matched to a gene: 4.

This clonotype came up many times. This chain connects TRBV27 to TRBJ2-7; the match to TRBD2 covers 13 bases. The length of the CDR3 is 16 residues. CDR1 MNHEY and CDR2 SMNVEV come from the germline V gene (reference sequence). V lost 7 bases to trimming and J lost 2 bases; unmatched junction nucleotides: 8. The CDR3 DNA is TGTGCCAGCACCCGGACCGGGACTAGCGGGACCTACGAGCAGTACTTC. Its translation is CASTRTGTSGTYEQYF.

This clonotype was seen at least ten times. CDR3 in amino acids: CASSFGTPGTDTQYF. The DNA for the CDR3 is TGTGCCAGCAGTTTCGGGACCCCGGGAACAGATACGCAGTATTTT. The V and J genes are TRBV12-3 or TRBV12-4 and TRBJ2-3; TRBD1 or TRBD2 may be the D gene (5 bases each). The CDR3 is 15 residues long. The V and J ends lost 3 bases and 3 bases respectively, with 13 bases between them.

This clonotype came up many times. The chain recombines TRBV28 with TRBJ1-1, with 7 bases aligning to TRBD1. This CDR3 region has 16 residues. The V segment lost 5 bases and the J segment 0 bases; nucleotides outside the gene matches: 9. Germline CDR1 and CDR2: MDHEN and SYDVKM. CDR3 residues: CASSPRTGLMNTEAFF. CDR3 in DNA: TGTGCCAGCAGTCCCCGGACAGGCCTTATGAACACTGAAGCTTTCTTT.

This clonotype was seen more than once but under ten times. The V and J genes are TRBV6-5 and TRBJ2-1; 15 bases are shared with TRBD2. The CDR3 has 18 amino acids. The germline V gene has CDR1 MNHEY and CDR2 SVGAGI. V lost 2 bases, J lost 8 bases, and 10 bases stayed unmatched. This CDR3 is CASSYQRTSGRAGDEQFF. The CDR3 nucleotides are TGTGCCAGCAGTTACCAACGGACTAGCGGGAGGGCCGGCGATGAGCAGTTCTTC.

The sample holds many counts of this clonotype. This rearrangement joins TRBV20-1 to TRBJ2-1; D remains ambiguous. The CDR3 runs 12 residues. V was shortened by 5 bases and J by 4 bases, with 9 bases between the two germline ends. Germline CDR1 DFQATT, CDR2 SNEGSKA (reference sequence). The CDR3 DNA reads TGCAGTGCTCGGCGGCCATACAATGAGCAGTTCTTC. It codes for CSARRPYNEQFF.